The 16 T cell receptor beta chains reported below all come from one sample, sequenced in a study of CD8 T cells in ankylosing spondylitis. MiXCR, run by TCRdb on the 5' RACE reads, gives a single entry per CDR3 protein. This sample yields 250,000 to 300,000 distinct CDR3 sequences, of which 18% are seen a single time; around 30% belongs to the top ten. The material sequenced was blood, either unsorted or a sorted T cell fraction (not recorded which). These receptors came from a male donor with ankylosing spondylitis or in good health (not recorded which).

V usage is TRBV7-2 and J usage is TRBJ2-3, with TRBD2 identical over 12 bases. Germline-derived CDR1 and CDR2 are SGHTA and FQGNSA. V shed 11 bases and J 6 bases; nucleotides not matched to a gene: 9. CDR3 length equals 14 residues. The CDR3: CASAGLAGYDTQYF. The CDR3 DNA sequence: TGTGCCTCGGCAGGACTAGCGGGATACGATACGCAGTATTTT.

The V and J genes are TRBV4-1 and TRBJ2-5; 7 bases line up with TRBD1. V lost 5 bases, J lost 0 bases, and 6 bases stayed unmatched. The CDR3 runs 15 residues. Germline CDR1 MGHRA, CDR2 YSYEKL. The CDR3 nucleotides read TGCGCCAGCAGCTCATACGACAGGGACCAAGAGACCCAGTACTTC. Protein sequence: CASSSYDRDQETQYF.

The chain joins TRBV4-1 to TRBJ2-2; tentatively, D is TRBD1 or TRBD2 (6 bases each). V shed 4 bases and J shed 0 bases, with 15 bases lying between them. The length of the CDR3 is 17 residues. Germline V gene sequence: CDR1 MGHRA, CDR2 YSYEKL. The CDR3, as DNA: TGCGCCAGCAGCCCTCCAGTGAGGGGGGCGAACACCGGGGAGCTGTTTTTT. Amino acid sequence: CASSPPVRGANTGELFF.

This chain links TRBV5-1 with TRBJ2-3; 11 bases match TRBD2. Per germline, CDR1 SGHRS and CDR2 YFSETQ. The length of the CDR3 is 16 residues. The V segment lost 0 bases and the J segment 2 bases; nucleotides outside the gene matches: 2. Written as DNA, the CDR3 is TGCGCCAGCAGCTTGGAGGGACTAGCGGTCACAGATACGCAGTATTTT. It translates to CASSLEGLAVTDTQYF.

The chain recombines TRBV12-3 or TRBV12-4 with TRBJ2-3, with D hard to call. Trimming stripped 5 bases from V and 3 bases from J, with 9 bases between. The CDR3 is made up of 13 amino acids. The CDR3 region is CASSGLITDTQYF. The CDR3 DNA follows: TGTGCCAGCAGTGGGCTAATAACAGATACGCAGTATTTT.

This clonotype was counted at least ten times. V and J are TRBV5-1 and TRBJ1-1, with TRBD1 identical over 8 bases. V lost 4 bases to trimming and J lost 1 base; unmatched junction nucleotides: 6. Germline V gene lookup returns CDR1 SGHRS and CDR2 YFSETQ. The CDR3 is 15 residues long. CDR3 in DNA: TGCGCCAGCAGCGCATACAGGGGGGAGAACACTGAAGCTTTCTTT. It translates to CASSAYRGENTEAFF.

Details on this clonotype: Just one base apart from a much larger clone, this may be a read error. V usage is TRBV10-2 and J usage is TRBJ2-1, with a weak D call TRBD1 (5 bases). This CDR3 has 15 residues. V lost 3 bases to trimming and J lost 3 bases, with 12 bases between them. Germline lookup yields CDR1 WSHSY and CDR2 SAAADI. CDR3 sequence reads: CASSEGRGYYNEQFF. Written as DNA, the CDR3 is TGCGCCAGCAGTGAAGGTAGGGGCTACTACAATGAGCAGTTCTTC.

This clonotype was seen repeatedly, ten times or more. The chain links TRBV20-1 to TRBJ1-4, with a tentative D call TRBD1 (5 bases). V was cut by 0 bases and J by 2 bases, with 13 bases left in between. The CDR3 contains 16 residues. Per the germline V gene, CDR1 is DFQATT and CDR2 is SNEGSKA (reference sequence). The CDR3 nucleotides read TGCAGTGCTAGAGACGGGACGGGTCTCACTAATGAAAAACTGTTTTTT. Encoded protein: CSARDGTGLTNEKLFF.

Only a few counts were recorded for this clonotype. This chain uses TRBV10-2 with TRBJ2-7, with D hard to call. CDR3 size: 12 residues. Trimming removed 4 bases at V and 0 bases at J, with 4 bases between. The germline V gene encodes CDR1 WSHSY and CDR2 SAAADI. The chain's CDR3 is CASSVFSYEQYF. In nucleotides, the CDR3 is TGCGCCAGCAGTGTATTCTCCTACGAGCAGTACTTC.

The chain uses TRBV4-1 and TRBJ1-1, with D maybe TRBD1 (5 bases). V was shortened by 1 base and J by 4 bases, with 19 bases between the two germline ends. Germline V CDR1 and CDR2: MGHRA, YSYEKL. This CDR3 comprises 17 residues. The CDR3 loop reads CASSQVYPGGDITEAFF. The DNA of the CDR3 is TGCGCCAGCAGCCAAGTTTACCCGGGGGGAGATATCACTGAAGCTTTCTTT.

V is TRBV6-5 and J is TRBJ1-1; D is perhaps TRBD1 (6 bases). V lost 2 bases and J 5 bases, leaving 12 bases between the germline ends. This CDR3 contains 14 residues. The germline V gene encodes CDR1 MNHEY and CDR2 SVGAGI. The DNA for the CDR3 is TGTGCCAGCAGTTACATACAGGGTGGTACTGAAGCTTTCTTT. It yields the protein CASSYIQGGTEAFF.

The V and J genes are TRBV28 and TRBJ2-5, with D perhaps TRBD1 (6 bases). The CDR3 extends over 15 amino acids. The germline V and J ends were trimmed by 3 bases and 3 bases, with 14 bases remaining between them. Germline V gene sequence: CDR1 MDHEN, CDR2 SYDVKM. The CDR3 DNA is TGTGCCAGCAGTTTTGAGACAGGACGGGAAGAGACCCAGTACTTC. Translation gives CASSFETGREETQYF.

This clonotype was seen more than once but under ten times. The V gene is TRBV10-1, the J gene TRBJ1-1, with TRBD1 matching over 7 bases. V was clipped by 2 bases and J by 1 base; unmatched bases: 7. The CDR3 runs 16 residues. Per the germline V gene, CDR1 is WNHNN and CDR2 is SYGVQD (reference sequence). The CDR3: CASSENRGVGNTEAFF. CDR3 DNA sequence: TGCGCCAGCAGTGAGAACAGGGGAGTGGGGAACACTGAAGCTTTCTTT.

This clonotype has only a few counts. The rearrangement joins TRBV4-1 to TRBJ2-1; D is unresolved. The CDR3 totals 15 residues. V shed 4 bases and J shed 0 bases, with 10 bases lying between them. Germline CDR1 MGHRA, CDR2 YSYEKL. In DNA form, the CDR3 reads TGCGCCAGCAGCCCCGGAGCCAGCTCCTACAATGAGCAGTTCTTC. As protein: CASSPGASSYNEQFF.

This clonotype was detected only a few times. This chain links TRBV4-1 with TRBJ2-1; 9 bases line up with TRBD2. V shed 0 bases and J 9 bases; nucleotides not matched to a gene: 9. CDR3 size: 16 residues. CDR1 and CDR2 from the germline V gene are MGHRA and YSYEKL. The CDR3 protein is CASSQDRLAGWGEQFF. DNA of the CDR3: TGCGCCAGCAGCCAAGATAGGCTAGCGGGATGGGGTGAGCAGTTCTTC.

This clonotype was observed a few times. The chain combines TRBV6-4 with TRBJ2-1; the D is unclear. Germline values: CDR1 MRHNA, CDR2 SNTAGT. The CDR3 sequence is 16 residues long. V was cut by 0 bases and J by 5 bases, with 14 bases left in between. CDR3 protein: CASSDSKLLWDNEQFF. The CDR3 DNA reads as TGTGCCAGCAGTGACTCGAAATTGCTTTGGGACAATGAGCAGTTCTTC.